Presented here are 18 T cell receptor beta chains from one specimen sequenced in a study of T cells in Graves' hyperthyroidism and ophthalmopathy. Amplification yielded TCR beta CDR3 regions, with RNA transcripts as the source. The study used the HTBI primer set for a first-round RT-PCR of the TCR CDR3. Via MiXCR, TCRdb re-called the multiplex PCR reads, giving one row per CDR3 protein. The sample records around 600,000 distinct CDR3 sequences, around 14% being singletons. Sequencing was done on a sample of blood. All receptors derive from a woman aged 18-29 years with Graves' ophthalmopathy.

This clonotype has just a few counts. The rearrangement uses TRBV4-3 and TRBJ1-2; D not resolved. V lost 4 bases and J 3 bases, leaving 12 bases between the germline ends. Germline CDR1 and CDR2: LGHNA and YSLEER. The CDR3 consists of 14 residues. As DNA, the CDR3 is TGCGCCAGCAGCCCGTCCCGATCGGACTATGGCTACACCTTC. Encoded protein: CASSPSRSDYGYTF.

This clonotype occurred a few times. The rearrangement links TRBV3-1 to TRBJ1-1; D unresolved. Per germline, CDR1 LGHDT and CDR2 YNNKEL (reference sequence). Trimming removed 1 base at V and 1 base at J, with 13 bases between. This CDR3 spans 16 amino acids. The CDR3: CASSQGVEGWNTEAFF. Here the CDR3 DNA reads TGTGCCAGCAGCCAAGGGGTAGAGGGTTGGAACACTGAAGCTTTCTTT. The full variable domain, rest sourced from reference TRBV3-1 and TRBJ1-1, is DTAVSQTPKYLVTQMGNDKSIKCEQNLGHDTMYWYKQDSKKFLKIMFSYNNKELIINETVPNRFSPKSPDKAHLNLHINSLELGDSAVYFCASSQGVEGWNTEAFFGQGTRLTVV.

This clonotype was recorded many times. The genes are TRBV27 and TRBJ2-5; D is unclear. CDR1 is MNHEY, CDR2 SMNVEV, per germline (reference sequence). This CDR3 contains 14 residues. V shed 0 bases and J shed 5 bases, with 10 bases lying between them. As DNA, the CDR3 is TGTGCCAGCAGTTTATCGAGCCGCACGGAGACCCAGTACTTC. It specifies CASSLSSRTETQYF.

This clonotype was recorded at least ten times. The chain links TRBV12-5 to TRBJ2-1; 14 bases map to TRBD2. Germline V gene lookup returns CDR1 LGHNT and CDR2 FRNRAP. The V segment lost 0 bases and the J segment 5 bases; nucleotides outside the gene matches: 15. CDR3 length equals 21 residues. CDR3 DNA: TGTGCTAGTGGTTTGGTACACCACCGAATGAGACTAGCGGGAGGGGACAATGAGCAGTTCTTC. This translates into CASGLVHHRMRLAGGDNEQFF.

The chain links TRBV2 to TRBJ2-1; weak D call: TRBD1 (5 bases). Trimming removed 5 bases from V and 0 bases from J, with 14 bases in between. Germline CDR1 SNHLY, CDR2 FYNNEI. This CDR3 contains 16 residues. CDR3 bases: TGTGCCAGCAGTTTTACCGCAGGGTTCTCCTACAATGAGCAGTTCTTC. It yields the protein CASSFTAGFSYNEQFF.

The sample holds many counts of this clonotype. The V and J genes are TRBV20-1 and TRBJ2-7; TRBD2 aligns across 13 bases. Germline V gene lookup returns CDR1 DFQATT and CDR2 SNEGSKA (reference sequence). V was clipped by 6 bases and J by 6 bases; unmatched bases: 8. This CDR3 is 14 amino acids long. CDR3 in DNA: TGCAGTGCCCTATGGACTAGCGGGAGTGGCGAGCAGTACTTC. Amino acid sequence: CSALWTSGSGEQYF.

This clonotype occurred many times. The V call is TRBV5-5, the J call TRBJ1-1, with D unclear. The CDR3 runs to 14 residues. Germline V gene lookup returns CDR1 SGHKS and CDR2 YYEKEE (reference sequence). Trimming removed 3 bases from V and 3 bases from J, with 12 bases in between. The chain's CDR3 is CASSSFSQDTEAFF. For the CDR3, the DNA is TGTGCCAGCAGCTCGTTCAGCCAGGACACTGAAGCTTTCTTT.

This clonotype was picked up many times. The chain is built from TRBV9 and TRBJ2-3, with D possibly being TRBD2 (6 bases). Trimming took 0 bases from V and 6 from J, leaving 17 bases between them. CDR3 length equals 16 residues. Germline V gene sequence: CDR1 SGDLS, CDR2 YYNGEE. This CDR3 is CASSVEQARGFDTQYF. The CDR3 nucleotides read TGTGCCAGCAGCGTAGAACAAGCGCGGGGATTTGATACGCAGTATTTT.

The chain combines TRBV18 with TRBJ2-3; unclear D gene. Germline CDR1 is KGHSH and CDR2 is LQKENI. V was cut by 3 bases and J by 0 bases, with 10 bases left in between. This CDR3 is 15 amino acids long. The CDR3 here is CASSPPNLSTDTQYF. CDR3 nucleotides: TGTGCCAGCTCACCTCCAAACCTTAGCACAGATACGCAGTATTTT.

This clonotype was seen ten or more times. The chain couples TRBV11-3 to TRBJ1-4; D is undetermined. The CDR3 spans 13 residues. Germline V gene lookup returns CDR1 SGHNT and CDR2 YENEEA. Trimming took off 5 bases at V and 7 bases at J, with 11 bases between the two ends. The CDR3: CASSRPPSEKLFF. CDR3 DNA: TGTGCCAGCAGCCGACCTCCGAGTGAAAAACTGTTTTTT.

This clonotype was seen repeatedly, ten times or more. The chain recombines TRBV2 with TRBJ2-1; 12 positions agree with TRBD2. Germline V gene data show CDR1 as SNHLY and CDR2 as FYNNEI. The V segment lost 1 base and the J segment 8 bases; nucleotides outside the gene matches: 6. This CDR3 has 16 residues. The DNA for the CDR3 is TGTGCCAGCAGTGAAGGTAGGGGACTAGCGGGCCATGAGCAGTTCTTC. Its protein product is CASSEGRGLAGHEQFF.

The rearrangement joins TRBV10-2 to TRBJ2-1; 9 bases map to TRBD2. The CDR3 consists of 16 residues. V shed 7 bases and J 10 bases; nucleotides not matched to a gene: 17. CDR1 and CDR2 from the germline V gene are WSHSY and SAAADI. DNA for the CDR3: TGCGCCAGCAACCCCGCGGGTAATTCGGCGGGGGGGGAGCAGTTCTTC. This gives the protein CASNPAGNSAGGEQFF.

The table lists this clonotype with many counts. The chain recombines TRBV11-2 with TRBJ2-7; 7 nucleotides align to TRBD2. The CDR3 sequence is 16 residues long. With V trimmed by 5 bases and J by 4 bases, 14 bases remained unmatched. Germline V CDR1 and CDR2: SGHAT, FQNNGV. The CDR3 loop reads CASSALGKRDRYEQYF. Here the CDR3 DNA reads TGTGCCAGCAGCGCCCTTGGGAAGCGGGATAGGTACGAGCAGTACTTC. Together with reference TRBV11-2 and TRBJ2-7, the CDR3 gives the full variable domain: EAGVAQSPRYKIIEKRQSVAFWCNPISGHATLYWYQQILGQGPKLLIQFQNNGVVDDSQLPKDRFSAERLKGVDSTLKIQPAKLEDSAVYLCASSALGKRDRYEQYFGPGTRLTVT.

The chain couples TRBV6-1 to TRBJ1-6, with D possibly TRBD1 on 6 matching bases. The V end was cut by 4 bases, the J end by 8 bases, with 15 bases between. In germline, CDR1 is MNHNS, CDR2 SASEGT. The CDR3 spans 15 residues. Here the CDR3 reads CASSVPGTSYSPLHF. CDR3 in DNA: TGTGCCAGCAGTGTCCCCGGGACATCTTATTCACCCCTCCACTTT.

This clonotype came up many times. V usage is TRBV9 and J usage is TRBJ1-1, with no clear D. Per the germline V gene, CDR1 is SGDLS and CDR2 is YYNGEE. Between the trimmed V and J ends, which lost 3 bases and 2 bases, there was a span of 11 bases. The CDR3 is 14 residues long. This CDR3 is CASSGYRENTEAFF. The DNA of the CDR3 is TGTGCCAGCAGCGGGTACAGAGAAAACACTGAAGCTTTCTTT.

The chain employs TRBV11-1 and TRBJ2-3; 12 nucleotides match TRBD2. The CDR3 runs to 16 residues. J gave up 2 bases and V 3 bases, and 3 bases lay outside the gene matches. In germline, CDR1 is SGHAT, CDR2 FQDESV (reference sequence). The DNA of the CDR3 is TGTGCCAGCAGCTTTTCTAGCGGGAGGGCCACAGATACGCAGTATTTT. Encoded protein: CASSFSSGRATDTQYF. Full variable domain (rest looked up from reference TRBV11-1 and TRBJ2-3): EAEVAQSPRYKITEKSQAVAFWCDPISGHATLYWYRQILGQGPELLVQFQDESVVDDSQLPKDRFSAERLKGVDSTLKIQPAELGDSAMYLCASSFSSGRATDTQYFGPGTRLTVL.

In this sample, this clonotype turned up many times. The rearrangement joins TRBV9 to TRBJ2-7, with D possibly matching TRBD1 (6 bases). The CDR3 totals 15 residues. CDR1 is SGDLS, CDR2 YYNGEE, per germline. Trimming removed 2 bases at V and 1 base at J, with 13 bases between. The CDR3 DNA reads TGTGCCAGCAGCGTCGGGGCAGGGGAGTCCTACGAGCAGTACTTC. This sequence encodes CASSVGAGESYEQYF.

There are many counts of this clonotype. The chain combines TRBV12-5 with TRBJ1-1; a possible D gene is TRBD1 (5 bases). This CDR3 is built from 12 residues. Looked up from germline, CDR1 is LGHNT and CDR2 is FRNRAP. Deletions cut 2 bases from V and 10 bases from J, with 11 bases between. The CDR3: CASGLFRAGAFF. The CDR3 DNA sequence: TGTGCTAGTGGTTTGTTCAGGGCTGGAGCTTTCTTT. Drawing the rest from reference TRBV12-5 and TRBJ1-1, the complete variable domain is DARVTQTPRHKVTEMGQEVTMRCQPILGHNTVFWYRQTMMQGLELLAYFRNRAPLDDSGMPKDRFSAEMPDATLATLKIQPSEPRDSAVYFCASGLFRAGAFFGQGTRLTVV.